One and the same sample provided the 27 T cell receptor beta chains below, sequenced in a study of shared clonotypes between healthy human individuals. The protocol was immunoSEQ multiplex PCR, while the TCRdb copy is restricted to in-frame clones and leaves out a portion. The repertoire consists of around 700,000 clones, with roughly 78% occurring once and the leading ten covering under 2%. Sequencing input: memory CD4+ T cells sorted from blood. Subset specified: CD45RA-negative fraction. These receptors were taken from a woman in her thirties in good health.

The CDR3 sequence: CSVVAGGPYEQFF. The CDR3 DNA sequence: TGCAGCGTTGTAGCGGGAGGGCCCTATGAGCAGTTCTTC. The chain recombines TRBV29-1 with TRBJ2-1; 11 bases line up with TRBD2. The CDR3 runs 13 residues. Germline assignment: CDR1 SQVTM and CDR2 ANQGSEA. J was trimmed by 8 bases and V by 4 bases; bases with no gene match: 4.

This chain's CDR3 is CASSRSAGGYEQYF. The CDR3 coding sequence is TGTGCCAGCAGCCGATCAGCGGGAGGCTACGAGCAGTACTTC. This chain links TRBV11-3 with TRBJ2-5; 9 bases are shared with TRBD2. TRBJ2-7 matches the DNA end more closely, so the J call is doubtful. CDR1 is SGHNT and CDR2 is YENEEA in the germline V gene. This CDR3 spans 14 amino acids.

This chain links TRBV7-9 with TRBJ2-3, with D tentatively TRBD2 (5 bases). Germline V CDR1 and CDR2: SEHNR, FQNEAQ (reference sequence). V dropped 0 bases and J dropped 6 bases, with 7 bases sitting between them. The CDR3 extends over 13 amino acids. As DNA, the CDR3 is TGTGCCAGCAGCTTAGCGGGGAGTGATACGCAGTATTTT. It yields the protein CASSLAGSDTQYF.

The chain joins TRBV5-5 to TRBJ1-4; weak D call: TRBD1 (5 bases). V dropped 4 bases and J dropped 0 bases, with 10 bases sitting between them. The CDR3 is made up of 15 amino acids. Germline V gene data show CDR1 as SGHKS and CDR2 as YYEKEE (reference sequence). The CDR3 loop reads CASSIDSTTNEKLFF. The CDR3 nucleotides read TGTGCCAGCAGCATCGACAGTACAACTAATGAAAAACTGTTTTTT.

The gene calls are TRBV5-1 and TRBJ2-5, with D perhaps TRBD1 (5 bases). V was pared by 2 bases and J by 4 bases, with 6 bases between. This CDR3 spans 12 amino acids. The V gene's germline CDR1 is SGHRS and CDR2 YFSETQ. CDR3 bases: TGCGCCAGCAGCTTTCAGGGAGAGACCCAGTACTTC. It yields the protein CASSFQGETQYF.

This chain connects TRBV18 to TRBJ1-1; D ambiguous. Germline CDR1 is KGHSH and CDR2 is LQKENI. This CDR3 comprises 14 residues. The V and J ends lost 3 bases and 1 base respectively, with 9 bases between them. The CDR3 region is CASSPGIPNTEAFF. Written as DNA, the CDR3 is TGTGCCAGCTCACCGGGGATCCCGAACACTGAAGCTTTCTTT.

The rearrangement joins TRBV18 to TRBJ2-7; TRBD2 is a possible D gene (5 bases). This CDR3 has 16 amino acids. The germline V and J ends were trimmed by 1 base and 7 bases, with 20 bases remaining between them. Germline lookup yields CDR1 KGHSH and CDR2 LQKENI. CDR3 in DNA: TGTGCCAGCTCACCACGAGGGATTGGATCCCAGGCGGAGCAGTACTTC. Amino acids: CASSPRGIGSQAEQYF.

The V call is TRBV4-1, the J call TRBJ1-5, with a tentative D call TRBD1 (6 bases). The CDR3 runs to 16 residues. The V end lost 0 bases, the J end lost 3 bases, and 12 bases lay between the germline ends. Germline lookup yields CDR1 MGHRA and CDR2 YSYEKL. The CDR3 nucleotides are TGCGCCAGCAGCCAAGACCCCACAGGGAACAATCAGCCCCAGCATTTT. It is translated as CASSQDPTGNNQPQHF.

This clone has ten or more counts. This chain uses TRBV18 with TRBJ2-3, with TRBD1 identical over 7 bases. The V gene end was trimmed by 3 bases and the J gene end by 4 bases; junction bases not matched to a gene: 4. The CDR3 is made up of 14 amino acids. Germline V CDR1 and CDR2: KGHSH, LQKENI. The DNA for the CDR3 is TGTGCCAGCTCACCCCTAGGACAGGCAGATACGCAGTATTTT. This gives the protein CASSPLGQADTQYF.

The rearrangement links TRBV15 to TRBJ1-1; D remains ambiguous. This CDR3 comprises 13 residues. CDR1 LNHNV and CDR2 YYDKDF come from the germline V gene (reference sequence). V dropped 2 bases and J dropped 0 bases, with 4 bases sitting between them. CDR3 sequence reads: CATSRQMNTEAFF. CDR3 nucleotide sequence: TGTGCCACCAGCAGACAGATGAACACTGAAGCTTTCTTT.

The chain couples TRBV20-1 to TRBJ1-1; D may be TRBD1 (5 bases). The germline V gene encodes CDR1 DFQATT and CDR2 SNEGSKA (reference sequence). V dropped 6 bases and J dropped 7 bases, with 12 bases sitting between them. CDR3 length equals 11 residues. CDR3 nucleotides: TGCAGTGCGAGCCAGGGTTTTGAAGCTTTCTTT. This encodes CSASQGFEAFF.

The chain is built from TRBV7-9 and TRBJ2-1; weak D call: TRBD2 (6 bases). Trimming shortened V by 6 bases and J by 3 bases, and 12 bases separated the two germline ends. CDR1 and CDR2 (germline): SEHNR, FQNEAQ (reference sequence). This CDR3 has 14 residues. The CDR3 spells CASSFGDFYNEQFF. The CDR3 nucleotides are TGTGCCAGCAGTTTTGGGGACTTCTACAATGAGCAGTTCTTC. The variable domain in full, completed from reference TRBV7-9 and TRBJ2-1, reads DTGVSQNPRHKITKRGQNVTFRCDPISEHNRLYWYRQTLGQGPEFLTYFQNEAQLEKSRLLSDRFSAERPKGSFSTLEIQRTEQGDSAMYLCASSFGDFYNEQFFGPGTRLTVL.

This clone was observed a few times. CDR3 nucleotide sequence: TGCAGCGTTGAAGGAGACCGTTCGGGCACAGATACGCAGTATTTT. This gives the protein CSVEGDRSGTDTQYF. This chain uses TRBV29-1 with TRBJ2-3; no clear D gene. This CDR3 has 15 amino acids. Per the germline V gene, CDR1 is SQVTM and CDR2 is ANQGSEA. Trimming stripped 1 base from V and 1 base from J, with 12 bases between.

This clone was recorded a few times. The gene calls are TRBV5-4 and TRBJ2-4; tentatively, D is TRBD2 (5 bases). V was cut by 1 base and J by 3 bases, with 8 bases left in between. Germline loops: CDR1 SGHNT, CDR2 YYREEE (reference sequence). The CDR3 has 14 residues. CDR3 coding DNA: TGTGCCAGCAGCTTGTCCGGGGTCAAAAACATTCAGTACTTC. Protein: CASSLSGVKNIQYF.

This sequence joins TRBV5-1 and TRBJ2-5; the match to TRBD1 covers 7 bases. Germline V gene sequence: CDR1 SGHRS, CDR2 YFSETQ. Germline trimming cut 4 bases from V and 4 bases from J; bases unmatched to any gene: 13. CDR3 length equals 16 residues. The CDR3 sequence is CASSVEYRGRGETQYF. The CDR3 DNA follows: TGCGCCAGCAGCGTGGAGTACAGGGGAAGAGGAGAGACCCAGTACTTC.

This rearrangement joins TRBV27 to TRBJ2-1, with TRBD2 matching 7 bases. In germline, CDR1 is MNHEY, CDR2 SMNVEV (reference sequence). The V gene end was trimmed by 4 bases and the J gene end by 4 bases; junction bases not matched to a gene: 10. The CDR3 contains 16 residues. The CDR3 DNA reads as TGTGCCAGCAGTTCTCGGGTCGGGACTATATACAATGAGCAGTTCTTC. Amino acid sequence: CASSSRVGTIYNEQFF.

This chain connects TRBV6-1 to TRBJ1-5; 7 bases match TRBD1. The V and J ends lost 8 bases and 4 bases, in that order; junction bases with no gene match: 11. This CDR3 has 15 amino acids. Germline CDR1 is MNHNS and CDR2 is SASEGT. The CDR3 region is CASSYWTGGNQPQHF. CDR3 DNA: TGTGCCAGCTCTTATTGGACAGGCGGGAATCAGCCCCAGCATTTT.

V gene TRBV9 combines with J gene TRBJ2-2, with TRBD2 matching over 13 bases. The germline V gene has CDR1 SGDLS and CDR2 YYNGEE. This CDR3 is built from 15 residues. Losses at the gene ends were 6 bases for V and 7 bases for J; bases not matched to a gene: 6. The CDR3 protein is CASTRTSGSGGELFF. The CDR3 DNA is TGTGCCAGCACCCGGACTAGCGGGAGCGGCGGGGAGCTGTTTTTT.

This sequence joins TRBV5-1 and TRBJ2-1; TRBD2 matches at 10 bases. CDR1 and CDR2 (germline): SGHRS, YFSETQ. Trimming at V came to 5 bases and at J to 7 bases, leaving 6 bases not matched to a gene. This CDR3 contains 14 residues. The chain's CDR3 is CASSSTSGINEQFF. The CDR3 DNA is TGCGCCAGCAGTTCTACTAGCGGGATAAATGAGCAGTTCTTC.

This clone was found a few times. The chain carries TRBV28 and TRBJ1-2; TRBD1 is a possible D gene (5 bases). The V gene lost 8 bases and the J gene lost 8 bases, with 18 bases spanning the gap. CDR3 size: 13 residues. Germline loops: CDR1 MDHEN, CDR2 SYDVKM. The CDR3 DNA reads as TGTGCCAGCTCAGAGGAGGGGCGTCAGGGCTACACCTTC. Residues: CASSEEGRQGYTF.

The chain couples TRBV10-1 to TRBJ2-7; 9 bases agree with TRBD1. V gave up 6 bases and J gave up 5 bases; unmatched junction bases: 8. Germline CDR1 is WNHNN and CDR2 is SYGVQD (reference sequence). The length of the CDR3 is 14 residues. CDR3 DNA sequence: TGCGCCAGCAGCCCGGGACAGGGTCTCGACGAGCAGTACTTC. It codes for CASSPGQGLDEQYF.

The chain couples TRBV28 to TRBJ1-1; D perhaps matches TRBD1 (5 bases). The CDR3 spans 11 residues. CDR1 is MDHEN, CDR2 SYDVKM, per germline. V lost 6 bases and J lost 12, with 14 bases in between. The DNA for the CDR3 is TGTGCCAGCAGGCGGATTAGGGGAACTTTCTTT. It specifies CASRRIRGTFF. Full variable domain (remainder filled in from reference TRBV28 and TRBJ1-1): DVKVTQSSRYLVKRTGEKVFLECVQDMDHENMFWYRQDPGLGLRLIYFSYDVKMKEKGDIPEGYSVSREKKERFSLILESASTNQTSMYLCASRRIRGTFFGQGTRLTVV.

V and J are TRBV19 and TRBJ2-4, with no clear D. The germline gives CDR1 LNHDA, CDR2 SQIVND (reference sequence). Between the trimmed V and J ends, which lost 3 bases and 1 base, there was a span of 16 bases. The CDR3 runs 17 residues. DNA of the CDR3: TGTGCCAGTAGTATGGATGGGGTCGGATCTGCCAAAAACATTCAGTACTTC. This codes for CASSMDGVGSAKNIQYF.

The chain is built from TRBV7-9 and TRBJ1-1, with D uncertain. Germline CDR1 is SEHNR and CDR2 is FQNEAQ (reference sequence). The CDR3 has 12 residues. The V gene lost 0 bases and the J gene lost 4 bases, with 3 bases spanning the gap. CDR3 nucleotide sequence: TGTGCCAGCAGCTTAGCCTTCACTGAAGCTTTCTTT. It yields the protein CASSLAFTEAFF.

This clone was found many times. This chain connects TRBV4-1 to TRBJ1-2; no clear D. Trimming stripped 5 bases from V and 6 bases from J, with 13 bases between. The CDR3 consists of 13 residues. From germline, CDR1 is MGHRA and CDR2 YSYEKL. For the CDR3, the DNA is TGCGCCAGCAGCAGGGTCAGACGCGATGGCTACACCTTC. Protein sequence: CASSRVRRDGYTF.

V usage is TRBV5-4 and J usage is TRBJ2-5; no firm D call. Germline-derived CDR1 and CDR2 are SGHNT and YYREEE (reference sequence). The length of the CDR3 is 13 residues. V shed 5 bases and J shed 2 bases, with 10 bases lying between them. For the CDR3, the DNA is TGTGCCAGCAGAAATGGGGTGCAAGAGACCCAGTACTTC. As protein: CASRNGVQETQYF.

This clone came up once. V usage is TRBV7-6 and J usage is TRBJ1-3, with D tentatively TRBD1 (5 bases). The CDR3 loop spans 14 amino acids. The V and J ends lost 4 bases and 3 bases respectively, with 10 bases between them. Germline V gives CDR1 SGHVS, CDR2 FNYEAQ. CDR3: CASSSPTDGNTIYF. CDR3 in DNA: TGTGCCAGCAGCTCACCGACAGATGGAAACACCATATATTTT.